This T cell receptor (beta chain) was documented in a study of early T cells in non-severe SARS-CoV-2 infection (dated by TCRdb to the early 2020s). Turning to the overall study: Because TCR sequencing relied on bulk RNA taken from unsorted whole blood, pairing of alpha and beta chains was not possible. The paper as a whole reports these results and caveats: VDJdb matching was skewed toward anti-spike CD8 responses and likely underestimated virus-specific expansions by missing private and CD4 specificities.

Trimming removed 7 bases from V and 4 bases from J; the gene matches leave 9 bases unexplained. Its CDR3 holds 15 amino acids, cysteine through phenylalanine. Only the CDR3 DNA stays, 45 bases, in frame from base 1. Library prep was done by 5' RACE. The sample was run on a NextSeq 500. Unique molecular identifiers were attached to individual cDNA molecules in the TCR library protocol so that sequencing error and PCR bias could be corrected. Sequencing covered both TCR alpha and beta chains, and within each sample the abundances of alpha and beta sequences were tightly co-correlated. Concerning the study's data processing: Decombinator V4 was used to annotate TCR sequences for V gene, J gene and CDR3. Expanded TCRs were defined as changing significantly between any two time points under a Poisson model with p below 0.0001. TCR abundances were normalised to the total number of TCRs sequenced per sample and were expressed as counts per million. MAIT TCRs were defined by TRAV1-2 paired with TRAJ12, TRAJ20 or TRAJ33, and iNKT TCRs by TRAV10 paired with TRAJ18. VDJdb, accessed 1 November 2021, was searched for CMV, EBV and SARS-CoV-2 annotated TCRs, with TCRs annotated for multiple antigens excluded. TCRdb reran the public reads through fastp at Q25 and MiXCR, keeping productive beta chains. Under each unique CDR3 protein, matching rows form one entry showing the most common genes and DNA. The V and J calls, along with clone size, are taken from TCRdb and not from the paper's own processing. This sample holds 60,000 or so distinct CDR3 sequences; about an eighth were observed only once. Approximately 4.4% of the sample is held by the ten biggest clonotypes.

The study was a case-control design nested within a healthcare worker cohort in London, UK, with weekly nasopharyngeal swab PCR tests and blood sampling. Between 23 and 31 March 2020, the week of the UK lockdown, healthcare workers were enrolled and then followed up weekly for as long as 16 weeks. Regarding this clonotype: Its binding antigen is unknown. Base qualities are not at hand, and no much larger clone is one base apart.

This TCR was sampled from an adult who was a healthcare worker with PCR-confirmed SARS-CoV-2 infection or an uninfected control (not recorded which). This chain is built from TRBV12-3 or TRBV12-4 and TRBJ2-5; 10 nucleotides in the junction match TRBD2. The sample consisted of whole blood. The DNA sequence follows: TGTGCCAGCACCTTAGGGACTAGCGATTCAGAGACCCAGTACTTC. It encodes CASTLGTSDSETQYF.